This TCR beta chain was identified during a study of T-cell reconstitution after alpha-beta-depleted transplantation in children. Findings of the study overall: Recipient T cells and thymic progenitors that survived gave rise to the high TCRbeta diversity observed at day 60 in some patients. T-cell counts and diversity were attributed mostly to newly produced T cells one year after transplant. There were reportedly several hundred expanded graft clones from which alpha-beta T cells came about two months after transplant.

V lost 0 bases and J 11 bases, leaving 14 bases between the germline ends. The germline V gene encodes CDR1 SGHDN and CDR2 FVKESK. The CDR3 consists of 14 residues. This clonotype was seen more than once but under ten times. Its antigen is as yet unknown. Preparing the TCRbeta library involved the use of unique molecular identifiers. MiXCR, applied by TCRdb to the PCR reads, yields one record per CDR3 protein. This repertoire shows fewer than 700,000 distinct CDR3 sequences, roughly 23% found once; its top ten account for 14%. This TCR derives from a boy in the first two years of life who had a stem cell transplant for acute myeloid leukemia, so the T cells may come from the graft donor. The chain employs TRBV14 and TRBJ2-1; D gene unclear. The sequenced sample was PBMCs, mostly from graft donor cells, obtained 360 days after TCRalphabeta/CD19-depleted stem cell transplant. The chain's CDR3 is CASSQDQNSLKQFF. Written as DNA, the CDR3 is TGTGCCAGCAGCCAAGATCAGAATAGCTTGAAGCAGTTCTTC.